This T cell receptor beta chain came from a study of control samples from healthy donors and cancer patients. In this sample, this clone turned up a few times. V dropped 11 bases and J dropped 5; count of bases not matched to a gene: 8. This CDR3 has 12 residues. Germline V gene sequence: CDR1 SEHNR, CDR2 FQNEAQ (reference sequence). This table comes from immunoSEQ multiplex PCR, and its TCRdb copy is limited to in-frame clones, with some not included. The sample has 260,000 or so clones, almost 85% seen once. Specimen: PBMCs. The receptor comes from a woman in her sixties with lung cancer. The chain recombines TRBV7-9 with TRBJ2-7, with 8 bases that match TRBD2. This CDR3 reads CAGQAGADEQYF. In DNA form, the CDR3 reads TGTGCCGGCCAAGCGGGGGCTGACGAGCAGTACTTC.